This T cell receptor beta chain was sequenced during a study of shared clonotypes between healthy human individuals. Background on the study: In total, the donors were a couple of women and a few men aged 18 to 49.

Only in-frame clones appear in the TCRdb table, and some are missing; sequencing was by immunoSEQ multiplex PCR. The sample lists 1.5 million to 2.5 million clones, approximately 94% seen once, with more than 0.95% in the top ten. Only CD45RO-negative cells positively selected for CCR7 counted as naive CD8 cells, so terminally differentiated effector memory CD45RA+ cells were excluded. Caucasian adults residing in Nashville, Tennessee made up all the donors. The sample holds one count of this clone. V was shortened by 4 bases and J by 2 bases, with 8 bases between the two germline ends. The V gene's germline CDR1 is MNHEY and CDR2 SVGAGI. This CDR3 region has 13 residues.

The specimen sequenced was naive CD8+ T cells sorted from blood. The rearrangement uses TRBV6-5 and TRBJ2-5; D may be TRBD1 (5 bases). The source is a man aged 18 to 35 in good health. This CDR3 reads CASSWGPQETQYF. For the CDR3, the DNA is TGTGCCAGCAGTTGGGGCCCTCAAGAGACCCAGTACTTC.